Shown below are 19 T cell receptor beta chains from a single sample sequenced in a study of preoperative IRX-2 immunotherapy in early breast cancer. Only in-frame clones appear in the TCRdb table, and some are missing; sequencing was by immunoSEQ multiplex PCR. The sample yields about 43,000 clones, roughly 94% seen once. Treatment here: preoperative locoregional IRX-2 cytokine immunotherapy. Sequencing was performed on tumor tissue, taken after IRX-2 immunotherapy. The receptors shown here come from a human donor with breast cancer.

The chain joins TRBV11-3 to TRBJ1-4; perhaps TRBD1 as D (5 bases). The CDR3 contains 12 residues. Germline CDR1 reads SGHNT; CDR2 reads YENEEA. Trimming shortened V by 6 bases and J by 12 bases, and 14 bases separated the two germline ends. The CDR3 reads CASSYDGGELFF. The CDR3 DNA sequence: TGTGCCAGCAGTTACGACGGGGGGGAACTGTTTTTT.

The chain carries TRBV5-1 and TRBJ2-5; 10 nucleotides align to TRBD2. J lost 6 bases, V lost 0 bases, and 8 bases had no gene match. Germline V CDR1 and CDR2: SGHRS, YFSETQ. The CDR3 contains 16 residues. CDR3 DNA: TGCGCCAGCAGCTTGGTTGCTAGCGGGAGAACACAGACCCAGTACTTC. It translates to CASSLVASGRTQTQYF.

V gene TRBV11-2 combines with J gene TRBJ2-7, with 12 bases identical to TRBD1. In germline, CDR1 is SGHAT, CDR2 FQNNGV. J lost 5 bases, V lost 7 bases, and 6 bases had no gene match. This CDR3 spans 14 amino acids. CDR3 nucleotide sequence: TGTGCCAGCACCACCGGGACAGGGGGCAACGAGCAGTACTTC. Translated: CASTTGTGGNEQYF. The entire variable domain, with the rest obtained from reference TRBV11-2 and TRBJ2-7, is as follows: EAGVAQSPRYKIIEKRQSVAFWCNPISGHATLYWYQQILGQGPKLLIQFQNNGVVDDSQLPKDRFSAERLKGVDSTLKIQPAKLEDSAVYLCASTTGTGGNEQYFGPGTRLTVT.

V gene TRBV11-2 combines with J gene TRBJ2-7; D may match TRBD1 or TRBD2 (5 bases each). The CDR3 spans 14 residues. Germline V gives CDR1 SGHAT, CDR2 FQNNGV. Trimming pared 6 bases from V and 2 bases from J, leaving 14 bases between. The CDR3 reads CASRYPGAPYEQYF. The CDR3 DNA follows: TGTGCCAGCAGGTACCCCGGGGCCCCCTACGAGCAGTACTTC.

The chain couples TRBV5-1 to TRBJ2-3; TRBD1 agrees at 12 bases. Germline CDR1 is SGHRS and CDR2 is YFSETQ. The V gene end was trimmed by 2 bases and the J gene end by 4 bases; junction bases not matched to a gene: 20. This CDR3 is 21 amino acids long. The CDR3 spells CASSLVRGTGGHPGPADTQYF. CDR3 sequence (DNA): TGCGCCAGCAGCTTAGTAAGGGGGACAGGGGGCCACCCCGGGCCCGCAGATACGCAGTATTTT.

This rearrangement joins TRBV7-3 to TRBJ2-2, with unresolved D. Germline CDR1 is SGHTA and CDR2 is FQGTGA. V lost 2 bases and J lost 5, with 3 bases in between. This CDR3 has 12 residues. The CDR3 protein is CASSLGTGELFF. CDR3 in DNA: TGTGCCAGCAGCTTAGGGACCGGGGAGCTGTTTTTT.

This chain connects TRBV5-4 to TRBJ1-2; D is ambiguous. CDR3 length equals 16 residues. In germline, CDR1 is SGHNT, CDR2 YYREEE (reference sequence). V lost 4 bases to trimming and J lost 5 bases, with 21 bases between them. The CDR3 sequence is CASSSNLGRRGYGYTF. The CDR3 nucleotides read TGTGCCAGCAGCAGTAATTTAGGGCGGCGGGGTTATGGCTACACCTTC.

V and J are TRBV19 and TRBJ2-1; the match to TRBD2 covers 7 bases. The CDR3 loop spans 17 amino acids. V shed 0 bases and J 0 bases; nucleotides not matched to a gene: 5. Germline V gives CDR1 LNHDA, CDR2 SQIVND (reference sequence). The CDR3 loop is CASSIDWTSPSYNEQFF. DNA of the CDR3: TGTGCCAGTAGTATAGACTGGACTAGTCCCTCCTACAATGAGCAGTTCTTC. Full variable domain (outside the CDR3, taken from reference TRBV19 and TRBJ2-1): DGGITQSPKYLFRKEGQNVTLSCEQNLNHDAMYWYRQDPGQGLRLIYYSQIVNDFQKGDIAEGYSVSREKKESFPLTVTSAQKNPTAFYLCASSIDWTSPSYNEQFFGPGTRLTVL.

This clone was seen more than once but under ten times. The chain joins TRBV18 to TRBJ2-7; TRBD1 is a possible D gene (6 bases). The CDR3 is made up of 12 amino acids. V lost 3 bases and J 6 bases, leaving 9 bases between the germline ends. CDR1 is KGHSH and CDR2 is LQKENI in the germline V gene. The CDR3 here is CASSPDSSEQYF. As DNA, the CDR3 is TGTGCCAGCTCACCGGACAGTTCCGAGCAGTACTTC.

The chain has TRBV2 and TRBJ1-2, with a weak D call TRBD1 (6 bases). The CDR3 loop spans 12 amino acids. Trimming pared 7 bases from V and 6 bases from J, leaving 12 bases between. The V gene's germline CDR1 is SNHLY and CDR2 FYNNEI. In DNA, the CDR3 is TGTGCCAGCACTTCCAGGGGCCATGGCTACACCTTC. Protein product: CASTSRGHGYTF.

The chain links TRBV4-1 to TRBJ1-1; TRBD1 is a possible D gene (6 bases). CDR1 is MGHRA, CDR2 YSYEKL, per germline. The CDR3 loop spans 15 amino acids. V lost 1 base, J lost 2 bases, and 11 bases lay in between. The CDR3 sequence is CASSQVRGRNTEAFF. The CDR3 nucleotides read TGCGCCAGCAGCCAAGTCCGGGGGCGAAACACTGAAGCTTTCTTT.

The gene calls are TRBV28 and TRBJ1-5, with TRBD1 as a possible D gene (5 bases). This CDR3 is built from 15 residues. V shed 5 bases and J shed 4 bases, with 15 bases lying between them. Per the germline V gene, CDR1 is MDHEN and CDR2 is SYDVKM. The CDR3 region has the DNA TGTGCCAGCAGTCTCCTGGTGGGGGGGAATCAGCCCCAGCATTTT. Its translation is CASSLLVGGNQPQHF. The full variable domain, its missing parts supplied by reference TRBV28 and TRBJ1-5, is DVKVTQSSRYLVKRTGEKVFLECVQDMDHENMFWYRQDPGLGLRLIYFSYDVKMKEKGDIPEGYSVSREKKERFSLILESASTNQTSMYLCASSLLVGGNQPQHFGDGTRLSIL.

CDR3 DNA sequence: TGCGCCAGCAGCTTATACAATGAGCAGTTCTTC. Translating gives CASSLYNEQFF. The chain has TRBV5-1 and TRBJ2-1; unclear D gene. Per the germline V gene, CDR1 is SGHRS and CDR2 is YFSETQ. The CDR3 sequence is 11 residues long. Trimming left V 2 bases short and J 4 bases short, with 1 base between.

This sequence joins TRBV4-3 and TRBJ2-3; possible D gene TRBD1, 6 bases. CDR3 length: 19 amino acids. The V gene lost 0 bases and the J gene lost 0 bases, with 19 bases spanning the gap. Germline V CDR1 and CDR2: LGHNA, YSLEER. The CDR3 sequence: CASSQDFPSTGSSTDTQYF. The CDR3, as DNA: TGCGCCAGCAGCCAAGATTTCCCTTCGACAGGTTCAAGCACAGATACGCAGTATTTT.

This chain joins TRBV5-6 and TRBJ1-5; D possibly corresponds to TRBD1 (6 bases). Trimming left V 5 bases short and J 2 bases short, with 14 bases between. The CDR3 totals 15 residues. Looked up from germline, CDR1 is SGHDT and CDR2 is YYEEEE. CDR3 loop: CASSGHGGGNQPQHF. The CDR3 DNA is TGTGCCAGCAGTGGGCACGGGGGCGGCAATCAGCCCCAGCATTTT.

V usage is TRBV2 and J usage is TRBJ2-3; D possibly uses TRBD1 or TRBD2 (6 bases each). With 6 bases removed from V and 8 bases from J, the gap between germline ends came to 12 bases. From germline, CDR1 is SNHLY and CDR2 FYNNEI. The CDR3 extends over 12 amino acids. DNA of the CDR3: TGTGCCAGCAGCGAACAGGGAGGTACGCAGTATTTT. This translates into CASSEQGGTQYF. The full variable domain, completed using reference TRBV2 and TRBJ2-3, is EPEVTQTPSHQVTQMGQEVILRCVPISNHLYFYWYRQILGQKVEFLVSFYNNEISEKSEIFDDQFSVERPDGSNFTLKIRSTKLEDSAMYFCASSEQGGTQYFGPGTRLTVL.

The chain has TRBV6-1 and TRBJ2-3; 7 bases line up with TRBD1. This CDR3 spans 15 amino acids. The V and J ends lost 4 bases and 2 bases, in that order; junction bases with no gene match: 6. Germline values: CDR1 MNHNS, CDR2 SASEGT. CDR3 bases: TGTGCCAGCAGTGCCCGAACAGGGGCCACAGATACGCAGTATTTT. This translates into CASSARTGATDTQYF.

The rearrangement links TRBV30 to TRBJ2-3, with 7 bases aligning to TRBD2. The germline gives CDR1 GTSNPN, CDR2 SVGIG (reference sequence). This CDR3 comprises 18 residues. The junction had 15 bases not matched to a gene; V was cut back by 1 base and J by 2 bases. The CDR3 bases are TGTGCCTGGAGTGCCCGCTACTGGGCGGGAGAAAACACAGATACGCAGTATTTT. This translates into CAWSARYWAGENTDTQYF.

This chain uses TRBV28 with TRBJ1-2; D possibly corresponds to TRBD1 (6 bases). Germline V gives CDR1 MDHEN, CDR2 SYDVKM. The CDR3 loop spans 14 amino acids. The V gene lost 3 bases and the J gene lost 8 bases, with 16 bases spanning the gap. Here the CDR3 DNA reads TGTGCCAGCAGTTTGGGGGGCAAACCAGGCGGCTACACCTTC. This codes for CASSLGGKPGGYTF.